These 24 T cell receptor beta chains came from one sample sequenced in a study of patients and donors after allogeneic stem cell transplantation. MiXCR, run by TCRdb on the RT-PCR reads, gives a single entry per CDR3 protein. The sample records roughly 230,000 distinct CDR3 sequences, roughly 14% being singletons. Source material: blood, either unsorted or a sorted T cell fraction (not recorded which). The receptors were gathered from a human donor who was either an allogeneic HSCT recipient or a stem cell or donor lymphocyte infusion donor (not recorded which). It is not recorded whose cells these are; they may come from a transplant donor.

This clonotype has a handful of counts. V is TRBV6-5 and J is TRBJ1-2; D is unclear. CDR1 and CDR2 (germline): MNHEY, SVGAGI. The CDR3 extends over 15 amino acids. The V end lost 0 bases, the J end lost 0 bases, and 8 bases lay between the germline ends. The CDR3 loop reads CASSYSAEANYGYTF. In DNA form, the CDR3 reads TGTGCCAGCAGTTACTCTGCAGAAGCTAACTATGGCTACACCTTC.

This clonotype has ten or more counts. This sequence joins TRBV29-1 and TRBJ1-1; tentatively, D is TRBD1 (6 bases). The V and J ends lost 6 bases and 1 base respectively, with 9 bases between them. The CDR3 spans 12 residues. Germline-derived CDR1 and CDR2 are SQVTM and ANQGSEA. CDR3 sequence (DNA): TGCAGCGTGGGACACGCGAACACTGAAGCTTTCTTT. Encoded protein: CSVGHANTEAFF.

The chain has TRBV12-3 or TRBV12-4 and TRBJ1-1; D is undetermined. The CDR3 has 15 residues. V was clipped by 3 bases and J by 0 bases, with 11 bases between them. CDR3 amino acids: CASSFLQLVNTEAFF. In nucleotides, the CDR3 is TGTGCCAGCAGTTTTTTACAGCTCGTGAACACTGAAGCTTTCTTT.

This clonotype occurred many times. The V call is TRBV7-8, the J call TRBJ1-1, with a weak D call TRBD1 (6 bases). The V and J ends lost 1 base and 11 bases respectively, with 20 bases between them. Germline V gene sequence: CDR1 SGHVS, CDR2 FQNEAQ. The CDR3 contains 15 residues. CDR3 DNA: TGTGCCAGCAGCTTAGGTCTTGGACAGAGTCCCCTGGCTTTCTTT. Translation gives CASSLGLGQSPLAFF.

This clonotype was seen a few times. The rearrangement uses TRBV7-8 and TRBJ2-7, with D perhaps TRBD2 (6 bases). The V end was cut by 4 bases, the J end by 5 bases, with 15 bases between. The CDR3 sequence is 14 residues long. The germline CDR1 and CDR2 sequences are SGHVS and FQNEAQ. The CDR3 sequence: CASSSPARGNEQYF. CDR3 DNA: TGTGCCAGCAGCTCACCGGCCCGGGGGAACGAGCAGTACTTC.

This clonotype occurred many times. This chain connects TRBV19 to TRBJ2-2; tentative D call: TRBD1 (6 bases). This CDR3 has 15 residues. Between the trimmed V and J ends, which lost 8 bases and 0 bases, there was a span of 13 bases. In germline, CDR1 is LNHDA, CDR2 SQIVND (reference sequence). The CDR3 loop reads CASSPGTTNTGELFF. DNA for the CDR3: TGTGCCAGTTCCCCCGGGACAACGAACACCGGGGAGCTGTTTTTT.

This clonotype was seen many times. The CDR3 is CASSLKGGDTQYF. CDR3 DNA: TGTGCCAGCAGTTTAAAAGGGGGGGATACGCAGTATTTT. This chain joins TRBV12-3 or TRBV12-4 and TRBJ2-3, with D perhaps TRBD1 or TRBD2 (6 bases each). The CDR3 has 13 residues. Trimming pared 2 bases from V and 6 bases from J, leaving 9 bases between.

This clonotype was picked up a small number of times. The CDR3 here is CASSQEEGSPLHF. CDR3 in DNA: TGCGCCAGCAGCCAAGAGGAGGGATCCCCTTTACATTTT. The chain combines TRBV4-3 with TRBJ1-5, with D uncertain. The CDR3 is 13 amino acids. V was trimmed by 0 bases and J by 16 bases, leaving 16 bases between them. Germline V gene sequence: CDR1 LGHNA, CDR2 YSLEER.

This clonotype has just a few counts. The chain is built from TRBV7-2 and TRBJ1-1; no definite D call. Trimming left V 1 base short and J 6 bases short, with 21 bases between. The V gene's germline CDR1 is SGHTA and CDR2 FQGNSA. The CDR3 is made up of 17 amino acids. The CDR3 here is CASSLERTVSFRSEAFF. CDR3 sequence (DNA): TGTGCCAGCAGCTTAGAAAGGACCGTTTCGTTTAGGTCTGAAGCTTTCTTT. Combining the CDR3 with reference TRBV7-2 and TRBJ1-1 gives the whole variable domain GAGVSQSPSNKVTEKGKDVELRCDPISGHTALYWYRQSLGQGLEFLIYFQGNSAPDKSGLPSDRFSAERTGGSVSTLTIQRTQQEDSAVYLCASSLERTVSFRSEAFFGQGTRLTVV.

This clonotype was recorded at least ten times. The rearrangement links TRBV12-3 or TRBV12-4 to TRBJ2-5; D call uncertain. This CDR3 has 12 amino acids. Trimming cost V 2 bases and J 3 bases, with 4 bases left between them. CDR3 nucleotides: TGTGCCAGCAGTTTAAGGGAAGAGACCCAGTACTTC. It codes for CASSLREETQYF.

In this sample, this clonotype turned up a few times. V is TRBV2 and J is TRBJ1-6, with D possibly TRBD1 on 5 matching bases. Deletions cut 4 bases from V and 7 bases from J, with 8 bases between. This CDR3 contains 13 residues. Looked up from germline, CDR1 is SNHLY and CDR2 is FYNNEI. The CDR3 sequence: CASSGQLNSPLHF. CDR3 bases: TGTGCCAGCAGTGGACAGTTGAATTCACCCCTCCACTTT.

This clonotype showed up just a few times. The rearrangement joins TRBV3-1 to TRBJ2-7; D tentatively reads TRBD1 or TRBD2 (5 bases each). The CDR3 has 16 amino acids. CDR1 LGHDT and CDR2 YNNKEL come from the germline V gene (reference sequence). Trimming stripped 3 bases from V and 0 bases from J, with 15 bases between. The CDR3 DNA reads TGTGCCAGCAGCCATCTACCGGGACGGCACTCCTACGAGCAGTACTTC. The encoded protein is CASSHLPGRHSYEQYF.

The chain has TRBV11-2 and TRBJ2-5, with D possibly called TRBD1 or TRBD2 (9 bases each). The V and J ends lost 5 bases and 2 bases respectively, with 33 bases between them. This CDR3 comprises 21 residues. The germline CDR1 and CDR2 sequences are SGHAT and FQNNGV. In nucleotides, the CDR3 is TGTGCCAGCAGCGACTATTATGGACAGGGGCTCCAGACTAGCGGACAAGAGACCCAGTACTTC. It encodes CASSDYYGQGLQTSGQETQYF.

The table lists this clonotype with many counts. This chain connects TRBV29-1 to TRBJ2-5; either TRBD1 or TRBD2 may fit D (5 bases each). Trimming pared 8 bases from V and 9 bases from J, leaving 16 bases between. The CDR3 has 11 amino acids. Germline V lookup: CDR1 SQVTM, CDR2 ANQGSEA. The CDR3 loop reads CSMTGDVAQYF. In DNA form, the CDR3 reads TGCAGCATGACCGGGGACGTAGCCCAGTACTTC.

This clonotype was seen repeatedly, ten times or more. The CDR3 sequence: CASSEVMDSYGYTF. In DNA, the CDR3 is TGTGCCAGCAGTGAAGTGATGGACAGCTATGGCTACACCTTC. The chain is built from TRBV6-1 and TRBJ1-2, with D possibly being TRBD1 (6 bases). Germline CDR1 reads MNHNS; CDR2 reads SASEGT. V lost 1 base and J lost 4, with 10 bases in between. The CDR3 totals 14 residues.

CDR3 in amino acids: CASSQDILGGEAFF. CDR3 in DNA: TGCGCCAGCAGCCAAGATATATTGGGGGGTGAAGCTTTCTTT. The chain links TRBV4-3 to TRBJ1-1, with D maybe TRBD1 (5 bases). The V gene lost 0 bases and the J gene lost 7 bases, with 12 bases spanning the gap. Germline V gene sequence: CDR1 LGHNA, CDR2 YSLEER. This CDR3 is built from 14 residues.

This clonotype was recorded many times. The V and J genes are TRBV5-1 and TRBJ2-6, with 7 bases matching TRBD1. CDR1 is SGHRS, CDR2 YFSETQ, per germline. The CDR3 covers 15 residues. The trim removed 3 bases at V and 0 bases at J, leaving 0 bases unmatched. DNA for the CDR3: TGCGCCAGCAGCTGGGACAGCTCTGGGGCCAACGTCCTGACTTTC. This sequence encodes CASSWDSSGANVLTF. The entire variable domain, with the rest obtained from reference TRBV5-1 and TRBJ2-6, is as follows: KAGVTQTPRYLIKTRGQQVTLSCSPISGHRSVSWYQQTPGQGLQFLFEYFSETQRNKGNFPGRFSGRQFSNSRSEMNVSTLELGDSALYLCASSWDSSGANVLTFGAGSRLTVL.

There are many counts of this clonotype. This sequence joins TRBV7-3 and TRBJ2-5; the D gene is possibly TRBD2 (6 bases). Germline V CDR1 and CDR2: SGHTA, FQGTGA. The V gene lost 5 bases and the J gene lost 2 bases, with 12 bases spanning the gap. The CDR3 covers 14 residues. CDR3 DNA sequence: TGTGCCAGCAGCCGCACGGGGGTTCAAGAGACCCAGTACTTC. Translated, it gives CASSRTGVQETQYF.

This clonotype was observed at least ten times. The chain combines TRBV11-1 with TRBJ1-1; 7 nucleotides agree with TRBD1. This CDR3 comprises 14 residues. V lost 4 bases and J lost 8; bases outside the gene matches: 10. Per germline, CDR1 SGHAT and CDR2 FQDESV (reference sequence). The CDR3 region has the DNA TGTGCCAGCAGCTCGATGACAGGGAGCCTGGAAGCTTTCTTT. Translation gives CASSSMTGSLEAFF.

This clonotype has a count of ten or more. J is TRBJ2-7 and V is TRBV12-3 or TRBV12-4; tentatively, D is TRBD1 (6 bases). The CDR3 sequence is 14 residues long. The V end was cut by 5 bases, the J end by 3 bases, with 14 bases between. The CDR3 DNA sequence: TGTGCCAGCAGTCCACGGACAGCCCTCTACGAGCAGTACTTC. It specifies CASSPRTALYEQYF.

The chain recombines TRBV5-6 with TRBJ2-7; D is undetermined. V was pared by 0 bases and J by 4 bases, with 5 bases between. The CDR3 runs to 12 residues. Germline V CDR1 and CDR2: SGHDT, YYEEEE. Here the CDR3 reads CASSLGEYEQYF. The DNA of the CDR3 is TGTGCCAGCAGCTTGGGAGAGTACGAGCAGTACTTC.

V is TRBV15 and J is TRBJ1-5, with D perhaps TRBD1 (5 bases). The CDR3 sequence is 14 residues long. CDR1 is LNHNV, CDR2 YYDKDF, per germline (reference sequence). Trimming took off 0 bases at V and 7 bases at J, with 10 bases between the two ends. Here the CDR3 reads CATSRDVGGQPQHF. CDR3 nucleotide sequence: TGTGCCACCAGCAGAGATGTCGGGGGACAGCCCCAGCATTTT.

This clonotype was seen more than once but under ten times. The V gene is TRBV2, the J gene TRBJ2-1, with D possibly being TRBD1 or TRBD2 (5 bases each). The CDR3 is 14 residues long. V lost 2 bases and J lost 4, with 9 bases in between. CDR1 and CDR2 (germline): SNHLY, FYNNEI. CDR3 protein: CASSERGAYNEQFF. The CDR3 DNA follows: TGTGCCAGCAGTGAAAGAGGGGCATACAATGAGCAGTTCTTC.

This clonotype was seen many times. The rearrangement uses TRBV12-3 or TRBV12-4 and TRBJ1-1; no firm D call. Trimming took off 4 bases at V and 1 base at J, with 13 bases between the two ends. The CDR3 extends over 15 amino acids. Here the CDR3 reads CASSSRSPGNTEAFF. CDR3 sequence (DNA): TGTGCCAGCAGTTCACGCTCCCCCGGGAACACTGAAGCTTTCTTT.